This T cell receptor (beta chain) was captured by sequencing in a study of control samples from healthy donors and cancer patients. Sequencing used immunoSEQ multiplex PCR; TCRdb keeps in-frame clones, though not all of them. This repertoire shows 95,000 to 100,000 clones, 85% to 90% found once; its top ten account for approximately 8.3%. The V gene's germline CDR1 is SEHNR and CDR2 FQNEAQ (reference sequence). This CDR3 region has 18 residues. Germline trimming cut 5 bases from V and 5 bases from J; bases unmatched to any gene: 20. This TCR came from a man aged 25 to 40 in good health. This sequence joins TRBV7-9 and TRBJ1-1; 7 bases align to TRBD1. The specimen sequenced was blood. As DNA, the CDR3 is TGTGCCAGCAGCCACCGATCGACAGGGAGGGTAAGGAGAACTGAAGCTTTCTTT. Translated: CASSHRSTGRVRRTEAFF.